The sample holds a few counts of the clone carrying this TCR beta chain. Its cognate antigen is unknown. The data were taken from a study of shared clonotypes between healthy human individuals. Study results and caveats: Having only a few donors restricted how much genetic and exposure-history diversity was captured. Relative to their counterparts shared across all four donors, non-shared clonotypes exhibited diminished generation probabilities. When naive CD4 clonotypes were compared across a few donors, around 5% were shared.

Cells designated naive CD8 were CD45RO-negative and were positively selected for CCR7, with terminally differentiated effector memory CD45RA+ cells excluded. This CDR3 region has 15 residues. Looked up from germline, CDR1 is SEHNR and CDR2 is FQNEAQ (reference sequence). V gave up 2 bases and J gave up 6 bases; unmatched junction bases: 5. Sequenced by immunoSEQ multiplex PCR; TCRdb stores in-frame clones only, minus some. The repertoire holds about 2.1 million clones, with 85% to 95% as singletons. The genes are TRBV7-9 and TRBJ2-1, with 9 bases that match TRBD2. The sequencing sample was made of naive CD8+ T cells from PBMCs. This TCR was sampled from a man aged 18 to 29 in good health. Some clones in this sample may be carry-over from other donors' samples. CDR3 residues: CASSLRLAGRNEQFF. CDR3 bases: TGTGCCAGCAGCTTAAGGCTAGCGGGGCGCAATGAGCAGTTCTTC.